The 10 T cell receptor beta chains below come from one sample, sequenced in a study of blood T cell repertoires in COVID-19. Clones were sequenced by immunoSEQ multiplex PCR, and TCRdb holds only the in-frame ones, with some missing. The table lists 150,000 to 250,000 clones, roughly 82% of them singletons. Material for sequencing was PBMCs or T cells enriched from blood (not recorded which). These receptors were taken from a middle-aged man who had recovered from COVID-19.

This clone was recorded once. The V and J genes are TRBV18 and TRBJ1-3, with 7 bases that match TRBD1. The ends lost 5 bases at V and 0 bases at J; junction bases unmatched: 4. CDR1 is KGHSH and CDR2 is LQKENI in the germline V gene. The CDR3 has 15 residues. The CDR3 DNA reads TGTGCCAGCTCAACCGGGACAGACTCTGGAAACACCATATATTTT. Amino acids: CASSTGTDSGNTIYF.

The V gene is TRBV19, the J gene TRBJ2-4; TRBD1 is a possible D gene (5 bases). The V and J ends lost 5 bases and 1 base respectively, with 12 bases between them. This CDR3 contains 15 residues. Germline CDR1 LNHDA, CDR2 SQIVND (reference sequence). The CDR3 here is CASSPRASAKNIQYF. The CDR3 nucleotides read TGTGCCAGTAGTCCCAGGGCCTCTGCCAAAAACATTCAGTACTTC. Variable domain in full (rest from reference TRBV19 and TRBJ2-4): DGGITQSPKYLFRKEGQNVTLSCEQNLNHDAMYWYRQDPGQGLRLIYYSQIVNDFQKGDIAEGYSVSREKKESFPLTVTSAQKNPTAFYLCASSPRASAKNIQYFGAGTRLSVL.

J is TRBJ2-1 and V is TRBV28, with 11 bases matching TRBD2. V trimming: 6 bases; J trimming: 5 bases; junction bases outside the gene matches: 3. The V gene's germline CDR1 is MDHEN and CDR2 SYDVKM. This CDR3 is 14 amino acids long. In nucleotides, the CDR3 is TGTGCCAGCAGCCTAGCGGGAGGCAACAATGAGCAGTTCTTC. Its protein product is CASSLAGGNNEQFF. The full variable domain, in which reference TRBV28 and TRBJ2-1 provide the parts outside the CDR3, is DVKVTQSSRYLVKRTGEKVFLECVQDMDHENMFWYRQDPGLGLRLIYFSYDVKMKEKGDIPEGYSVSREKKERFSLILESASTNQTSMYLCASSLAGGNNEQFFGPGTRLTVL.

This chain joins TRBV5-8 and TRBJ2-5, with 7 nucleotides matching TRBD2. Germline-derived CDR1 and CDR2 are SGHTS and YDEGEE. Trimming took 0 bases from V and 6 from J; bases not matched to a gene: 14. The length of the CDR3 is 17 residues. In DNA form, the CDR3 reads TGTGCCAGCAGCTTGGGGTTCCTAGCGTTGAGCGGGAAGACCCAGTACTTC. Translation gives CASSLGFLALSGKTQYF.

V gene TRBV19 combines with J gene TRBJ2-3; 7 bases are shared with TRBD1. The CDR3 is made up of 12 amino acids. The germline V gene encodes CDR1 LNHDA and CDR2 SQIVND (reference sequence). J gave up 3 bases and V 9 bases, and 3 bases lay outside the gene matches. The chain's CDR3 is CASTTGTDTQYF. The CDR3 DNA follows: TGTGCCAGCACGACAGGGACAGATACGCAGTATTTT.

V is TRBV7-2 and J is TRBJ1-3; no clear D. V was cut by 4 bases and J by 4 bases, with 8 bases left in between. Germline values: CDR1 SGHTA, CDR2 FQGNSA. This CDR3 is 13 amino acids long. The CDR3 loop reads CASSYTSGNTIYF. In DNA form, the CDR3 reads TGTGCCAGCAGCTACACATCGGGAAACACCATATATTTT.

This clone was detected a few times. This rearrangement joins TRBV12-3 or TRBV12-4 to TRBJ2-2, with a possible D match to TRBD2 (6 bases). V lost 8 bases, J lost 5 bases, and 9 bases lay in between. The CDR3 spans 12 residues. This CDR3 is CASLGGTGELFF. Written as DNA, the CDR3 is TGTGCCAGCCTCGGGGGAACCGGGGAGCTGTTTTTT.

The genes are TRBV18 and TRBJ2-5; possible D gene TRBD1, 6 bases. Trimming removed 3 bases at V and 5 bases at J, with 16 bases between. Germline V gives CDR1 KGHSH, CDR2 LQKENI. The CDR3 consists of 15 residues. The chain's CDR3 is CASSPQAQGRETQYF. The CDR3 DNA sequence: TGTGCCAGCTCACCGCAGGCACAGGGCCGGGAGACCCAGTACTTC.

The chain has TRBV28 and TRBJ1-2, with unresolved D. CDR1 is MDHEN, CDR2 SYDVKM, per germline. Trimming took 2 bases from V and 0 from J, leaving 19 bases between them. This CDR3 contains 18 residues. The CDR3 bases are TGTGCCAGCAGTTTAGGGTCCAGCGGAACTTCAGCTAACTATGGCTACACCTTC. Amino acids: CASSLGSSGTSANYGYTF.

This clone was picked up one time. The gene calls are TRBV4-3 and TRBJ2-3; D remains ambiguous. Deletions cut 0 bases from V and 6 bases from J, with 10 bases between. Germline CDR1 LGHNA, CDR2 YSLEER. CDR3 length: 14 residues. In nucleotides, the CDR3 is TGCGCCAGCAGCCAAGATGAAGTGAGGGATACGCAGTATTTT. Translation gives CASSQDEVRDTQYF.